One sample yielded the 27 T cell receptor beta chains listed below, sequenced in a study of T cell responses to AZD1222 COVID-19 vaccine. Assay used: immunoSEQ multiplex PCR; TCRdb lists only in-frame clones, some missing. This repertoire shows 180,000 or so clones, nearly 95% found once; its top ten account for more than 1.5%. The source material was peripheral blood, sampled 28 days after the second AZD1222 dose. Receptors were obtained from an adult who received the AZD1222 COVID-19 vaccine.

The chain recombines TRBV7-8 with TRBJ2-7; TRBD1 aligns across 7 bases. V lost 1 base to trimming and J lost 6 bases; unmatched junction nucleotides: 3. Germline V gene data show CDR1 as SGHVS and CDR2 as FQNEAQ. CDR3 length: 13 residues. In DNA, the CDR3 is TGTGCCAGCAGCTTAGGGGCAGGGGGCGAGCAGTACTTC. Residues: CASSLGAGGEQYF.

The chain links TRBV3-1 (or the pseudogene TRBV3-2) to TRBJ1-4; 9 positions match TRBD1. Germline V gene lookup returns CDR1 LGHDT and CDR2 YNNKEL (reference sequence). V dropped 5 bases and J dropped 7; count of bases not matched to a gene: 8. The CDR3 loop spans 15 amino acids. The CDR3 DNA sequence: TGTGCCAGCAGCGCTCCGGGACAGGGAGGTGAAAAACTGTTTTTT. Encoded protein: CASSAPGQGGEKLFF.

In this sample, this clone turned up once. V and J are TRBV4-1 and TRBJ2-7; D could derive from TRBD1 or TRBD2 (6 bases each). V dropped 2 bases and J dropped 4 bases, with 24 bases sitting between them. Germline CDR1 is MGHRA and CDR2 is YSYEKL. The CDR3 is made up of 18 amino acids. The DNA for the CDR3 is TGCGCCAGCAGCCAACCCCTGGGGGGTAGGGGGACTCGATACGAGCAGTACTTC. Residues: CASSQPLGGRGTRYEQYF.

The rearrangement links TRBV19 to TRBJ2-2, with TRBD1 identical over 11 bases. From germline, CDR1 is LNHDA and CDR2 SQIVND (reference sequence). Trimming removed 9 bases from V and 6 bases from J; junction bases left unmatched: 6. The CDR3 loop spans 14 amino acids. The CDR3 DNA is TGTGCCAGCAGCGGACAGGGGGCCGCCGGGGAGCTGTTTTTT. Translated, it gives CASSGQGAAGELFF.

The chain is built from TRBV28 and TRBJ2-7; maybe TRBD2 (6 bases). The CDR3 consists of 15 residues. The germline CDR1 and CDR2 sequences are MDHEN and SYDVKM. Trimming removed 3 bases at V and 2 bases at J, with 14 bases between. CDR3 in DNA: TGTGCCAGCAGTTTGGGACCAGGAGGGACCTACGAGCAGTACTTC. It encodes CASSLGPGGTYEQYF.

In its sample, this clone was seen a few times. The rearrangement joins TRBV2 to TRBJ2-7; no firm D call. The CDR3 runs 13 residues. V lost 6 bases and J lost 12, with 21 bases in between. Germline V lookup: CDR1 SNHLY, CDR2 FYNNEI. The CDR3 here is CASRPAPLSGVYF. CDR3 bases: TGTGCCAGCAGACCCGCACCCCTCAGTGGAGTGTACTTC.

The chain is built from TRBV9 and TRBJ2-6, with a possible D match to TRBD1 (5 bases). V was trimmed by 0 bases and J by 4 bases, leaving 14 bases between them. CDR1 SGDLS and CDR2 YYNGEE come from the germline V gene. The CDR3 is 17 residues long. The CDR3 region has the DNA TGTGCCAGCAGCGTAGGTGTTGGGGCGAGGGGGGCCAACGTCCTGACTTTC. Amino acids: CASSVGVGARGANVLTF.

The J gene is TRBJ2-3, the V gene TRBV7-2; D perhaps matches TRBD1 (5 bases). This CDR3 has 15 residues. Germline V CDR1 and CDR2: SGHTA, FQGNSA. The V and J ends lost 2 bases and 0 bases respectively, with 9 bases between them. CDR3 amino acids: CASSLWGASTDTQYF. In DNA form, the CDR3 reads TGTGCCAGCAGCTTATGGGGCGCAAGCACAGATACGCAGTATTTT. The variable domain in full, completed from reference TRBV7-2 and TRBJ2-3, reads GAGVSQSPSNKVTEKGKDVELRCDPISGHTALYWYRQSLGQGLEFLIYFQGNSAPDKSGLPSDRFSAERTGGSVSTLTIQRTQQEDSAVYLCASSLWGASTDTQYFGPGTRLTVL.

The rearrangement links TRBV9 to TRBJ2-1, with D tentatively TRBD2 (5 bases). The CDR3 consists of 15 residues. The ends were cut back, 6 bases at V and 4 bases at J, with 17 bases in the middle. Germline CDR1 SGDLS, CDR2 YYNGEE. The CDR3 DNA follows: TGTGCCAGCATGGGAAAACTAGAACGTTACAATGAGCAGTTCTTC. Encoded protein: CASMGKLERYNEQFF.

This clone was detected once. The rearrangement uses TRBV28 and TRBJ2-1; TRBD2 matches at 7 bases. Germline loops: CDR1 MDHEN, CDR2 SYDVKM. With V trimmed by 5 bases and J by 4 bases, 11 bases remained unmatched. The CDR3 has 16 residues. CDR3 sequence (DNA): TGTGCCAGCAGTCCCCCCGATAGACTAGCATACAATGAGCAGTTCTTC. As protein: CASSPPDRLAYNEQFF.

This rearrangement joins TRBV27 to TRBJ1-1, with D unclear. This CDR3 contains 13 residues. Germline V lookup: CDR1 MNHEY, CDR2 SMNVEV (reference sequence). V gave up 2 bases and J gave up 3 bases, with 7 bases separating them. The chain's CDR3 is CASSLVEDTEAFF. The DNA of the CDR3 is TGTGCCAGCAGTTTAGTGGAAGACACTGAAGCTTTCTTT.

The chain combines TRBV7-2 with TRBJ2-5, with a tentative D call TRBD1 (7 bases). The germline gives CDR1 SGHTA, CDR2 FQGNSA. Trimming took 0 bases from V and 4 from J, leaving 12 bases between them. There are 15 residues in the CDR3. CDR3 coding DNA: TGTGCCAGCAGCTTAGCCAGGGGGGTTCGAGAGACCCAGTACTTC. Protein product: CASSLARGVRETQYF.

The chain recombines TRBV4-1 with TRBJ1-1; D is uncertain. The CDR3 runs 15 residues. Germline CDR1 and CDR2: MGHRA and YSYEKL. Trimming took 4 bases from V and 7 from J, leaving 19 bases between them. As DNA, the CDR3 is TGCGCCAGCAGCCCCGATAAAGGCCAGACGATTGAAGCTTTCTTT. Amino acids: CASSPDKGQTIEAFF.

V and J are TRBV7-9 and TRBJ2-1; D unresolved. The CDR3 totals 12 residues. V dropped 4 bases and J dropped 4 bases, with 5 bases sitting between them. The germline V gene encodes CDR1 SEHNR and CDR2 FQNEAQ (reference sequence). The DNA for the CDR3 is TGTGCCAGCAGCTCAACGTACAATGAGCAGTTCTTC. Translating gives CASSSTYNEQFF.

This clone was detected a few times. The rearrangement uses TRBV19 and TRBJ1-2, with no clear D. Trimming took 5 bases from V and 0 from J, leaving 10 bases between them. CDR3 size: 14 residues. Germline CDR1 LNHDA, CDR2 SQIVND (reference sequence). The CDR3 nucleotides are TGTGCCAGTAGTCCGGCAGGCACTAACTATGGCTACACCTTC. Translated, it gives CASSPAGTNYGYTF.

For the CDR3, the DNA is TGTGCCAGCAGCCCAAGGGGTCAAGCGGGGGGCAGCACAGATACGCAGTATTTT. Its protein product is CASSPRGQAGGSTDTQYF. The chain carries TRBV3-1 (or the pseudogene TRBV3-2) and TRBJ2-3; 9 bases match TRBD2. Germline V CDR1 and CDR2: LGHDT, YNNKEL (reference sequence). Trimming at V came to 4 bases and at J to 0 bases, leaving 11 bases not matched to a gene. This CDR3 has 18 residues.

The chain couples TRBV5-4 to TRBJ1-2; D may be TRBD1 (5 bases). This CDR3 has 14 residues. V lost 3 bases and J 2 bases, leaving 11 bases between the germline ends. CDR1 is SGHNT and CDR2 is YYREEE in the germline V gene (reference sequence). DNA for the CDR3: TGTGCCAGCAGCTCCGGGACTGAGAACTATGGCTACACCTTC. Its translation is CASSSGTENYGYTF.

CDR3 in DNA: TGTGCCAGCAGCTTTACCATTGGACAGGGAACCTACGAGCAGTACTTC. It translates to CASSFTIGQGTYEQYF. This chain connects TRBV11-2 to TRBJ2-7, with 8 bases lining up with TRBD1. CDR3 length: 16 residues. Germline CDR1 SGHAT, CDR2 FQNNGV. The V and J ends lost 3 bases and 2 bases, in that order; junction bases with no gene match: 9.

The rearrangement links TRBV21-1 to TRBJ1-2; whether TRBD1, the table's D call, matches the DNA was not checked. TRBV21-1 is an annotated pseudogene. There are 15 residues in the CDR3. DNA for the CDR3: TGTGCCAGCAGCACCCCGAAACAGGGGGCTAGTGGCTACACCTTC. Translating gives CASSTPKQGASGYTF.

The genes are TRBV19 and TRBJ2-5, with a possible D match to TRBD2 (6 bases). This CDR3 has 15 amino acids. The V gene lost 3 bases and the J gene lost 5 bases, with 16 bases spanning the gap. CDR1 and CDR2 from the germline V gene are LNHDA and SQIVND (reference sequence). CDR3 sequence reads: CASSMAGSAIETQYF. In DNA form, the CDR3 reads TGTGCCAGTAGTATGGCGGGGTCGGCCATCGAGACCCAGTACTTC.

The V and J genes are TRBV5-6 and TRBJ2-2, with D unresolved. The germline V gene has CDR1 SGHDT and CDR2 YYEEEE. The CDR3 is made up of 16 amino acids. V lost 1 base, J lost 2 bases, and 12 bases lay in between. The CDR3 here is CASSLRKKANTGELFF. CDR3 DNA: TGTGCCAGCAGCTTGAGGAAGAAAGCTAACACCGGGGAGCTGTTTTTT.

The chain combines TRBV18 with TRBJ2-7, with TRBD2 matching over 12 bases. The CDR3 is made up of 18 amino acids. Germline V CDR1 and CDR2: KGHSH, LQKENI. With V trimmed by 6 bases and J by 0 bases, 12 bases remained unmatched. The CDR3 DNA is TGTGCCAGCTCCCGGGGTCAGGGACTAGCGGGCAGCTCCTACGAGCAGTACTTC. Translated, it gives CASSRGQGLAGSSYEQYF.

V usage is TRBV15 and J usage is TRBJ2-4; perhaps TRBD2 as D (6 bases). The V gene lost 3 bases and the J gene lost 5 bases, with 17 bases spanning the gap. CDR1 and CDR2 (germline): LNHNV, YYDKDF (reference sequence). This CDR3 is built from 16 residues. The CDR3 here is CATSRGRSEHENIQYF. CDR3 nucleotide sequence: TGTGCCACCAGCAGGGGGAGGAGCGAACACGAAAACATTCAGTACTTC.

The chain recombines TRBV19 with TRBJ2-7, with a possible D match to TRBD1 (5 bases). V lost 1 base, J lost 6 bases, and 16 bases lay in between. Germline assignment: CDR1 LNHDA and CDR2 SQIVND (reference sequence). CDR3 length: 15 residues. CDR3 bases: TGTGCCAGTAGTATAGTTTTTCCAGGGATGGGCGAGCAGTACTTC. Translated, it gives CASSIVFPGMGEQYF.

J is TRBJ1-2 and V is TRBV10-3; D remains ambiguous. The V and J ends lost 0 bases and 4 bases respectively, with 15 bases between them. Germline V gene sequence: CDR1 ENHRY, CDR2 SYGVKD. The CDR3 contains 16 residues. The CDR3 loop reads CAISESDPFFSYGYTF. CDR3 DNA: TGTGCCATCAGTGAGTCTGATCCCTTTTTTTCCTATGGCTACACCTTC.

DNA of the CDR3: TGTGCCAGCAGTGGGACTAGCGGGCTAATCTACGAGCAGTACTTC. It encodes CASSGTSGLIYEQYF. The chain has TRBV6-1 and TRBJ2-7, with 11 bases that match TRBD2. CDR1 is MNHNS, CDR2 SASEGT, per germline. The CDR3 has 15 residues. The trim removed 4 bases at V and 3 bases at J, leaving 5 bases unmatched.

This chain's CDR3 is CAWRLRDDLYGYTF. The CDR3 DNA reads TGTGCCTGGAGGCTCCGGGACGACCTTTATGGCTACACCTTC. This sequence joins TRBV30 and TRBJ1-2, with D perhaps matching TRBD1 (5 bases). Between the trimmed V and J ends, which lost 3 bases and 5 bases, there was a span of 16 bases. This CDR3 is 14 amino acids long. CDR1 and CDR2 (germline): GTSNPN, SVGIG (reference sequence).